The 31 T cell receptor beta chains given below trace back to one sample, sequenced in a study of T cells in tuberculosis. Profiling relied on immunoSEQ multiplex PCR, and the TCRdb table lists in-frame clones only, not all of them. The sample holds tens of thousands of clones, about 82% seen once. Sample time point: new active TB diagnosis, blood taken before or within 7 days of starting treatment. The sample consisted of PBMCs, taken at tuberculosis diagnosis. The receptor source for this set is an adult with tuberculosis.

V gene TRBV11-1 combines with J gene TRBJ2-7; D is possibly TRBD2 (6 bases). The germline V and J ends were trimmed by 5 bases and 4 bases, with 15 bases remaining between them. This CDR3 has 14 amino acids. Germline CDR1 is SGHAT and CDR2 is FQDESV (reference sequence). The CDR3 region is CASSPHRLVYEQYF. As DNA, the CDR3 is TGTGCCAGCAGCCCCCATAGACTAGTTTACGAGCAGTACTTC.

As regards this clone: At one boundary the junction diverges from the germline segment, which might be a read error. V and J are TRBV6-4 and TRBJ2-2; the match to TRBD1 covers 7 bases. Germline V CDR1 and CDR2: MRHNA, SNTAGT. The CDR3 runs to 15 residues. The CDR3 is CASREGTVDTGELFF. The CDR3 DNA is TGTGCCAGCCGTGAAGGGACAGTCGACACCGGGGAGCTGTTTTTT.

The chain joins TRBV27 to TRBJ1-1; TRBD1 might be the D (6 bases). Germline CDR1 is MNHEY and CDR2 is SMNVEV (reference sequence). V was pared by 6 bases and J by 7 bases, with 24 bases between. The CDR3 spans 16 residues. The CDR3 region has the DNA TGTGCCAGCAGCTCCACAGGGTTGCCCAATGCGGGTGAAGCTTTCTTT. Protein sequence: CASSSTGLPNAGEAFF.

This chain connects TRBV27 to TRBJ2-7, with TRBD1 matching 11 bases. V lost 5 bases and J lost 7; bases outside the gene matches: 16. Germline values: CDR1 MNHEY, CDR2 SMNVEV (reference sequence). The CDR3 spans 17 residues. The CDR3 region is CASSRKGQGVSYGEQYF. In nucleotides, the CDR3 is TGTGCCAGCAGTCGCAAGGGACAGGGGGTCAGTTACGGGGAGCAGTACTTC.

The J gene is TRBJ2-3, the V gene TRBV9; TRBD2 matches at 7 bases. With V trimmed by 3 bases and J by 0 bases, 7 bases remained unmatched. This CDR3 is built from 16 residues. Germline values: CDR1 SGDLS, CDR2 YYNGEE. Here the CDR3 reads CASSENPSGSTDTQYF. CDR3 bases: TGTGCCAGCAGCGAGAACCCTAGCGGAAGCACAGATACGCAGTATTTT.

In DNA form, the CDR3 reads TGTGCCAGCAGTGACGGTCAGGACACAGATACGCAGTATTTT. As protein: CASSDGQDTDTQYF. V gene TRBV6-4 combines with J gene TRBJ2-3; no reliable D call. CDR1 and CDR2 (germline): MRHNA, SNTAGT. The V and J ends lost 2 bases and 2 bases respectively, with 8 bases between them. This CDR3 comprises 14 residues.

The chain carries TRBV29-1 and TRBJ1-2; no firm D call. CDR3 length: 12 amino acids. With 3 bases removed from V and 1 base from J, the gap between germline ends came to 6 bases. Germline lookup yields CDR1 SQVTM and CDR2 ANQGSEA. The CDR3 sequence is CSVDSVNYGYTF. DNA for the CDR3: TGCAGCGTTGATTCCGTTAACTATGGCTACACCTTC.

V gene TRBV9 combines with J gene TRBJ2-1, with no clear D. V dropped 1 base and J dropped 7 bases, with 9 bases sitting between them. Per the germline V gene, CDR1 is SGDLS and CDR2 is YYNGEE. CDR3 length: 13 amino acids. The CDR3 DNA reads as TGTGCCAGCAGCGTATCCCCCGTTAATGAGCAGTTCTTC. Its translation: CASSVSPVNEQFF.

The chain is built from TRBV6-4 and TRBJ1-2; maybe TRBD1 (5 bases). V shed 2 bases and J shed 0 bases, with 13 bases lying between them. The CDR3 spans 16 residues. Germline assignment: CDR1 MRHNA and CDR2 SNTAGT. The CDR3: CASSDPRDGANYGYTF. CDR3 nucleotide sequence: TGTGCCAGCAGTGACCCGCGGGACGGAGCTAACTATGGCTACACCTTC.

V usage is TRBV29-1 and J usage is TRBJ2-7; a weak D match, TRBD2 (6 bases). Germline loops: CDR1 SQVTM, CDR2 ANQGSEA. This CDR3 is 15 amino acids long. The germline V and J ends were trimmed by 0 bases and 0 bases, with 12 bases remaining between them. This CDR3 is CSVEDRRGYSYEQYF. The CDR3 DNA reads TGCAGCGTTGAAGATCGTCGGGGGTACTCCTACGAGCAGTACTTC.

This clone came up once. The V call is TRBV29-1, the J call TRBJ1-2; D is possibly TRBD1 (6 bases). With 6 bases removed from V and 7 bases from J, the gap between germline ends came to 15 bases. In germline, CDR1 is SQVTM, CDR2 ANQGSEA. The CDR3 has 12 residues. The CDR3 region is CSVQRQVSGYTF. The CDR3 DNA is TGCAGCGTCCAAAGACAGGTCTCTGGCTACACCTTC.

This clone is medium-sized within its sample. The V call is TRBV5-4, the J call TRBJ2-7; a weak D match, TRBD1 (5 bases). The CDR3 loop spans 14 amino acids. Per the germline V gene, CDR1 is SGHNT and CDR2 is YYREEE (reference sequence). The V and J ends lost 4 bases and 7 bases respectively, with 18 bases between them. CDR3 in amino acids: CASSPGRGMGEQYF. CDR3 nucleotide sequence: TGTGCCAGCAGCCCCGGTAGGGGCATGGGAGAGCAGTACTTC. The whole variable domain, filled in from reference TRBV5-4 and TRBJ2-7, reads ETGVTQSPTHLIKTRGQQVTLRCSSQSGHNTVSWYQQALGQGPQFIFQYYREEENGRGNFPPRFSGLQFPNYSSELNVNALELDDSALYLCASSPGRGMGEQYFGPGTRLTVT.

The J gene is TRBJ1-5, the V gene TRBV6-1; D uncertain. V lost 6 bases and J 6 bases, leaving 9 bases between the germline ends. Germline values: CDR1 MNHNS, CDR2 SASEGT. This CDR3 has 12 residues. The CDR3 sequence: CASSPNSQPQHF. The CDR3 coding sequence is TGTGCCAGCAGCCCCAACAGTCAGCCCCAGCATTTT.

The V and J genes are TRBV28 and TRBJ2-7; 10 bases agree with TRBD2. J was trimmed by 7 bases and V by 7 bases; bases with no gene match: 10. Germline values: CDR1 MDHEN, CDR2 SYDVKM. The CDR3 has 14 residues. This chain's CDR3 is CASTTSIAGGEQYF. CDR3 in DNA: TGTGCCAGCACCACATCGATAGCGGGAGGTGAGCAGTACTTC.

This chain links TRBV4-1 with TRBJ2-7, with 7 bases lining up with TRBD2. V shed 0 bases and J 9 bases; nucleotides not matched to a gene: 11. This CDR3 region has 15 residues. Germline loops: CDR1 MGHRA, CDR2 YSYEKL. The CDR3 DNA follows: TGCGCCAGCAGCCAAGATGAGGGCAGGGAGCGGGGGCAGTACTTC. This gives the protein CASSQDEGRERGQYF.

The chain links TRBV30 to TRBJ2-7, with TRBD1 identical over 10 bases. CDR1 is GTSNPN, CDR2 SVGIG, per germline (reference sequence). CDR3 size: 13 residues. Trimming removed 3 bases from V and 5 bases from J; junction bases left unmatched: 4. CDR3: CAWSLGQGNEQYF. As DNA, the CDR3 is TGTGCCTGGAGCCTGGGACAGGGGAACGAGCAGTACTTC.

The rearrangement uses TRBV5-5 and TRBJ2-7, with 7 bases aligning to TRBD1. V dropped 4 bases and J dropped 2; count of bases not matched to a gene: 6. Germline assignment: CDR1 SGHKS and CDR2 YYEKEE (reference sequence). The CDR3 is 14 amino acids. CDR3 in DNA: TGTGCCAGCAGCCCGGGACAGCCCCCCTACGAGCAGTACTTC. Amino acids: CASSPGQPPYEQYF.

The gene calls are TRBV6-1 and TRBJ2-1; 12 nucleotides match TRBD2. CDR1 MNHNS and CDR2 SASEGT come from the germline V gene. V dropped 2 bases and J dropped 3; count of bases not matched to a gene: 8. CDR3 length: 18 residues. CDR3 DNA sequence: TGTGCCAGCAGTGAAAGGCTAGCGGGGGGGTCTATCTACAATGAGCAGTTCTTC. This codes for CASSERLAGGSIYNEQFF.

V usage is TRBV9 and J usage is TRBJ2-1, with TRBD2 identical over 8 bases. The junction had 8 bases not matched to a gene; V was cut back by 0 bases and J by 6 bases. The CDR3 contains 16 residues. CDR1 and CDR2 from the germline V gene are SGDLS and YYNGEE. The CDR3 DNA reads as TGTGCCAGCAGCGTAGGTACGGGAGGGCTGGTCAATGAGCAGTTCTTC. It yields the protein CASSVGTGGLVNEQFF.

This clone was counted only a few times. The J gene is TRBJ1-5, the V gene TRBV9, with unresolved D. Trimming removed 0 bases from V and 4 bases from J, with 8 bases in between. Germline V gene sequence: CDR1 SGDLS, CDR2 YYNGEE. The CDR3 loop spans 14 amino acids. The CDR3 sequence is CASSVGAVNQPQHF. CDR3 in DNA: TGTGCCAGCAGCGTAGGGGCAGTTAATCAGCCCCAGCATTTT.

V usage is TRBV4-1 and J usage is TRBJ1-5; D is perhaps TRBD1 (6 bases). This CDR3 region has 16 residues. CDR1 and CDR2 (germline): MGHRA, YSYEKL. Trimming removed 1 base at V and 7 bases at J, with 17 bases between. CDR3 region: CASSQVGRGRGQPQHF. CDR3 bases: TGCGCCAGCAGCCAAGTGGGCAGGGGCCGAGGGCAGCCCCAGCATTTT.

There are a few counts of this clone. The chain recombines TRBV27 with TRBJ2-1; D ambiguous. With 1 base removed from V and 5 bases from J, the gap between germline ends came to 6 bases. CDR3 length equals 13 residues. Per the germline V gene, CDR1 is MNHEY and CDR2 is SMNVEV (reference sequence). This chain's CDR3 is CASSLWLDNEQFF. The CDR3 DNA sequence: TGTGCCAGCAGTTTATGGCTAGACAATGAGCAGTTCTTC.

This clone was seen just once. This sequence joins TRBV2 and TRBJ1-2; 7 nucleotides match TRBD1. CDR1 SNHLY and CDR2 FYNNEI come from the germline V gene. This CDR3 is built from 14 residues. V lost 7 bases, J lost 4 bases, and 9 bases stayed unmatched. The CDR3 DNA is TGTGCCAGCACCTCGACCGGGACAGCCTATGGCTACACCTTC. Amino acids: CASTSTGTAYGYTF.

This chain joins TRBV6-1 and TRBJ1-2; 7 bases are shared with TRBD1. This CDR3 is 14 amino acids long. The germline gives CDR1 MNHNS, CDR2 SASEGT. The ends lost 11 bases at V and 4 bases at J; junction bases unmatched: 13. CDR3 region: CAGTARTGAYGYTF. CDR3 bases: TGTGCCGGAACAGCAAGGACAGGTGCCTATGGCTACACCTTC.

The chain has TRBV27 and TRBJ2-3, with 7 nucleotides matching TRBD2. J was trimmed by 3 bases and V by 6 bases; bases with no gene match: 6. This CDR3 contains 14 residues. Germline CDR1 and CDR2: MNHEY and SMNVEV (reference sequence). The CDR3 DNA sequence: TGTGCCAGCAGGGCGGGGGTGGAAACAGATACGCAGTATTTT. Its translation: CASRAGVETDTQYF.

The rearrangement links TRBV4-1 to TRBJ1-1, with D perhaps TRBD1 (5 bases). V was trimmed by 6 bases and J by 4 bases, leaving 12 bases between them. Germline CDR1 MGHRA, CDR2 YSYEKL. The CDR3 covers 13 residues. The CDR3 DNA reads as TGCGCCAGCAGGGTTTCAGGGTTCACTGAAGCTTTCTTT. As protein: CASRVSGFTEAFF.

The rearrangement links TRBV10-3 to TRBJ1-1; unclear D gene. Germline V CDR1 and CDR2: ENHRY, SYGVKD. The CDR3 runs 13 residues. V was trimmed by 1 base and J by 4 bases, leaving 7 bases between them. The chain's CDR3 is CAISELAGTEAFF. The CDR3 nucleotides are TGTGCCATCAGTGAGTTGGCAGGCACTGAAGCTTTCTTT.

V is TRBV19 and J is TRBJ1-4, with a tentative D call TRBD1 (5 bases). CDR3 length: 13 residues. Trimming left V 6 bases short and J 0 bases short, with 5 bases between. CDR1 LNHDA and CDR2 SQIVND come from the germline V gene (reference sequence). The CDR3 DNA sequence: TGTGCCAGTAGACAGGCAACTAATGAAAAACTGTTTTTT. Its translation: CASRQATNEKLFF. The entire variable domain, with the rest obtained from reference TRBV19 and TRBJ1-4, is as follows: DGGITQSPKYLFRKEGQNVTLSCEQNLNHDAMYWYRQDPGQGLRLIYYSQIVNDFQKGDIAEGYSVSREKKESFPLTVTSAQKNPTAFYLCASRQATNEKLFFGSGTQLSVL.

The V gene is TRBV21-1, the J gene TRBJ1-1. TRBV21-1 is a pseudogene. The CDR3 is 20 residues long. The CDR3 DNA follows: TGTGCCAGCAGCAAAGTTACCACGTGGAGGGGCACAAAACTAATCACTGAAGCTTTCTTT. Protein product: CASSKVTTWRGTKLITEAFF.

A single count supports this clone. This chain links TRBV27 with TRBJ2-1; D is possibly TRBD2 (6 bases). Germline lookup yields CDR1 MNHEY and CDR2 SMNVEV (reference sequence). Trimming took off 7 bases at V and 4 bases at J, with 8 bases between the two ends. This CDR3 spans 12 amino acids. CDR3 nucleotide sequence: TGTGCCAGCAAGGGGACTTACAATGAGCAGTTCTTC. As protein: CASKGTYNEQFF.

The chain is built from TRBV30 and TRBJ2-3; 12 nucleotides align to TRBD2. The CDR3 has 19 amino acids. CDR1 is GTSNPN, CDR2 SVGIG, per germline (reference sequence). V trimming: 0 bases; J trimming: 2 bases; junction bases outside the gene matches: 12. CDR3 nucleotide sequence: TGTGCCTGGAGTGTACGAAAGATACTAGCGGGGGGAATCACAGATACGCAGTATTTT. This codes for CAWSVRKILAGGITDTQYF.